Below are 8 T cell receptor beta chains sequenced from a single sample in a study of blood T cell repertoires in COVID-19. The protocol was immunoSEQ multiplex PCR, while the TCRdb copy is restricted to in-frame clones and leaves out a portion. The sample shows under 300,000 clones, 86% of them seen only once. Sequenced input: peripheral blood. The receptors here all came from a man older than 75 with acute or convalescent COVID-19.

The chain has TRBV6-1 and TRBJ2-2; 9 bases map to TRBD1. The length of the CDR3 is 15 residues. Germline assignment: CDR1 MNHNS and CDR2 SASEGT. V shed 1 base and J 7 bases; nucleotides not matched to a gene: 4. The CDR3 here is CASSEDRGRFGELFF. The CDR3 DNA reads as TGTGCCAGCAGTGAAGACAGGGGGCGCTTCGGGGAGCTGTTTTTT.

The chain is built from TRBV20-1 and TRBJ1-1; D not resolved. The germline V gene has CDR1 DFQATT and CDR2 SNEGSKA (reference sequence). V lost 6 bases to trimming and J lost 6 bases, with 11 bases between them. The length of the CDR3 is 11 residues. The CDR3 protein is CSAREVAEAFF. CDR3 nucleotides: TGCAGTGCGAGGGAGGTAGCTGAAGCTTTCTTT.

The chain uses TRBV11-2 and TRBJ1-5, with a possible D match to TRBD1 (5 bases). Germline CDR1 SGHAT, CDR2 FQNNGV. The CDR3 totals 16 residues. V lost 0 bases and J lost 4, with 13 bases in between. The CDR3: CASSLDHEEGNQPQHF. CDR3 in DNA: TGTGCCAGCAGCTTAGATCATGAGGAGGGGAATCAGCCCCAGCATTTT.

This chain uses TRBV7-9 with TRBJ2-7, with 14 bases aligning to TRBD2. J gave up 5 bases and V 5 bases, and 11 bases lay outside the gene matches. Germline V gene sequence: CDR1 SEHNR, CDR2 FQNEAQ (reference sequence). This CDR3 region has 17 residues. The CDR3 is CASSRRPGLAGADEQYF. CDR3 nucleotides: TGTGCCAGCAGCCGAAGACCGGGACTAGCGGGAGCAGACGAGCAGTACTTC.

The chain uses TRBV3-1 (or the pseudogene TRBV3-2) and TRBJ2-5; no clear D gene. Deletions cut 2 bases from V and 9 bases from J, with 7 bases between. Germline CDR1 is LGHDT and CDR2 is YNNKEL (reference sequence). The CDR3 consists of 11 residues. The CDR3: CASSQLSPQYF. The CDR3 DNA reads TGTGCCAGCAGCCAACTATCCCCCCAGTACTTC.

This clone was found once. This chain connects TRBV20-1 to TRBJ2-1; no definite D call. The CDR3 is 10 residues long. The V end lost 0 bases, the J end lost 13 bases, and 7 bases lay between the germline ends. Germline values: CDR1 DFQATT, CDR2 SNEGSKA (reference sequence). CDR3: CSARDPPQFF. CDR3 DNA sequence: TGCAGTGCTAGAGATCCCCCTCAGTTCTTC.

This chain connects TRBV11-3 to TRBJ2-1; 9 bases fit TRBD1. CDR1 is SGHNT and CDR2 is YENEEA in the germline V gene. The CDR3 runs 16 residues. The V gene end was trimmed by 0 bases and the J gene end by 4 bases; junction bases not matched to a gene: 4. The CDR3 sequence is CASSLDRDRAYNEQFF. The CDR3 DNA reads TGTGCCAGCAGCTTAGATCGGGACAGGGCTTACAATGAGCAGTTCTTC. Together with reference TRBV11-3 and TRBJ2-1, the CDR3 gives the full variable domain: EAGVVQSPRYKIIEKKQPVAFWCNPISGHNTLYWYLQNLGQGPELLIRYENEEAVDDSQLPKDRFSAERLKGVDSTLKIQPAELGDSAVYLCASSLDRDRAYNEQFFGPGTRLTVL.

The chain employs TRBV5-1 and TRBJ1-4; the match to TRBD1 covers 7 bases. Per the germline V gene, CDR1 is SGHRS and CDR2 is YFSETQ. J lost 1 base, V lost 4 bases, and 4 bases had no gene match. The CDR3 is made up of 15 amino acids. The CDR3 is CASSPTGVTNEKLFF. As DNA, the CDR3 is TGCGCCAGCAGCCCCACAGGGGTAACTAATGAAAAACTGTTTTTT.